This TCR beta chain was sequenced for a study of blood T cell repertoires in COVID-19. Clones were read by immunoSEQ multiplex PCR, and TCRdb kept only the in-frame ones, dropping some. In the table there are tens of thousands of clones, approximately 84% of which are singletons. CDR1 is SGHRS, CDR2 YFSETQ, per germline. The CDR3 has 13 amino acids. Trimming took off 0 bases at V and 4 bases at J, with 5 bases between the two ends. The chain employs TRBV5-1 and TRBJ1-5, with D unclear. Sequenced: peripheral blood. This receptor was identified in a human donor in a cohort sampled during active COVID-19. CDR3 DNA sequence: TGCGCCAGCAGCTTGGGTCAGAATCAGCCCCAGCATTTT. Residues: CASSLGQNQPQHF.